These 4 T cell receptor beta chains came from one sample sequenced in a study of cytomegalovirus exposure and HLA in healthy donors (dated by TCRdb to about 2017). The library was built by means of the immunoSEQ multiplex PCR assay. A mixture of 60 forward primers for TCR Vbeta segments and 13 reverse primers for TCR Jbeta segments was used in the multiplex PCR. Sourced from immuneACCESS, this table was stored by TCRdb with only in-frame sequences that have V and J called. A share of the clones is absent; for the studies checked, an unresolved V gene accounts for under half, and the remainder has no known explanation. The data table for this sample lists tens of thousands of clones. The ten largest make up more than 9.5% of the sample. Material: PBMCs. Every receptor here comes from a woman aged 50 to 60 in good health and CMV-seropositive.

In DNA, the CDR3 is TGCGCCAGCAGCTTGGTGGTGACTAGCGTTAATGAGCAGTTCTTC. Its translation is CASSLVVTSVNEQFF. This chain uses TRBV5-1 with TRBJ2-1, with 8 bases that match TRBD2. Germline values: CDR1 SGHRS, CDR2 YFSETQ. This CDR3 is 15 amino acids long. V shed 0 bases and J 7 bases; nucleotides not matched to a gene: 6.

The chain recombines TRBV5-1 with TRBJ1-3; possible D gene TRBD1, 5 bases. In germline, CDR1 is SGHRS, CDR2 YFSETQ. The V gene lost 0 bases and the J gene lost 2 bases, with 9 bases spanning the gap. The CDR3 runs to 15 residues. The CDR3 reads CASSLDSGTGNTIYF. Written as DNA, the CDR3 is TGCGCCAGCAGCTTGGATTCAGGGACTGGAAACACCATATATTTT.

This sequence joins TRBV7-8 and TRBJ2-2, with 8 bases identical to TRBD1. This CDR3 contains 14 residues. Germline values: CDR1 SGHVS, CDR2 FQNEAQ. V lost 4 bases to trimming and J lost 5 bases; unmatched junction nucleotides: 3. The CDR3 nucleotides read TGTGCCAGCAGCTCAGGGGACAGGACCGGGGAGCTGTTTTTT. It is translated as CASSSGDRTGELFF.

The chain carries TRBV9 and TRBJ2-2; D call uncertain. The CDR3 covers 13 residues. Germline lookup yields CDR1 SGDLS and CDR2 YYNGEE. V lost 1 base, J lost 2 bases, and 3 bases lay in between. The chain's CDR3 is CASSVINTGELFF. In DNA, the CDR3 is TGTGCCAGCAGCGTAATAAACACCGGGGAGCTGTTTTTT.